Below, 7 T cell receptor beta chains from the same sample are listed, as sequenced in a study of patients and donors after allogeneic stem cell transplantation. TCRdb independently ran MiXCR on the RT-PCR reads; one entry per CDR3 protein. There are over 200,000 distinct CDR3 sequences in the sample; 38% occur only once, and around a tenth lies in the top ten. Sequenced: blood, either unsorted or a sorted T cell fraction (not recorded which). The receptors were sampled from a human donor who was either an allogeneic HSCT recipient or a stem cell or donor lymphocyte infusion donor (not recorded which). It is not recorded whose cells these are; they may come from a transplant donor.

The CDR3, as DNA: TGCAGCGTTGAAGATCCATATGTTAATGGCTACACCTTC. Residues: CSVEDPYVNGYTF. This rearrangement joins TRBV29-1 to TRBJ1-2, with D unresolved. Germline-derived CDR1 and CDR2 are SQVTM and ANQGSEA. V lost 0 bases and J lost 6, with 11 bases in between. The CDR3 consists of 13 residues.

The V gene is TRBV25-1, the J gene TRBJ1-1, with D possibly TRBD1 on 5 matching bases. Germline V lookup: CDR1 MGHDK, CDR2 SYGVNS. Trimming left V 3 bases short and J 0 bases short, with 8 bases between. CDR3 length: 14 amino acids. In DNA, the CDR3 is TGTGCCAGCAGTGACGGGGGGATGAACACTGAAGCTTTCTTT. It specifies CASSDGGMNTEAFF.

This clonotype was observed a handful of times. The chain combines TRBV20-1 with TRBJ1-6; 8 nucleotides align to TRBD1. The CDR3 has 13 amino acids. J lost 8 bases, V lost 4 bases, and 4 bases had no gene match. In germline, CDR1 is DFQATT, CDR2 SNEGSKA (reference sequence). In DNA, the CDR3 is TGCAGTGCTACCGGACAGGGCGATTCACCCCTCCACTTT. Translated: CSATGQGDSPLHF.

The chain uses TRBV5-1 and TRBJ2-5; tentatively, D is TRBD1 (5 bases). The germline CDR1 and CDR2 sequences are SGHRS and YFSETQ. Trimming stripped 7 bases from V and 0 bases from J, with 10 bases between. The CDR3 is 13 amino acids. Written as DNA, the CDR3 is TGCGCCAGCTCGTGGGGCGACCAAGAGACCCAGTACTTC. This codes for CASSWGDQETQYF. Together with reference TRBV5-1 and TRBJ2-5, the CDR3 gives the full variable domain: KAGVTQTPRYLIKTRGQQVTLSCSPISGHRSVSWYQQTPGQGLQFLFEYFSETQRNKGNFPGRFSGRQFSNSRSEMNVSTLELGDSALYLCASSWGDQETQYFGPGTRLLVL.

V gene TRBV12-3 or TRBV12-4 combines with J gene TRBJ1-1; D gene ambiguous. V gave up 3 bases and J gave up 6 bases, with 8 bases separating them. There are 12 residues in the CDR3. The CDR3 nucleotides are TGTGCCAGCAGTTTTAACATGGCTGAAGCTTTCTTT. It translates to CASSFNMAEAFF.

This chain links TRBV10-3 with TRBJ2-1; D possibly corresponds to TRBD1 (5 bases). CDR1 and CDR2 (germline): ENHRY, SYGVKD. V was pared by 0 bases and J by 8 bases, with 11 bases between. The CDR3 has 14 residues. The CDR3 DNA follows: TGTGCCATCAGTGAGTCCGGCAGGGCCCATGAGCAGTTCTTC. Translated, it gives CAISESGRAHEQFF.

J is TRBJ1-1 and V is TRBV10-3, with 8 bases fitting TRBD1. The CDR3 runs 15 residues. CDR1 and CDR2 from the germline V gene are ENHRY and SYGVKD. The junction had 11 bases not matched to a gene; V was cut back by 6 bases and J by 5 bases. CDR3 loop: CAIRDEGDRRTEAFF. The CDR3 nucleotides read TGTGCCATCAGGGACGAAGGGGACAGGAGGACTGAAGCTTTCTTT.